One sample yielded the 12 T cell receptor beta chains listed below, sequenced in a study of vaccination and CD4 T cells after COVID-19. No antigen has been identified for these receptors. The study sequenced cultured CD4+ T cell DNA using the Oncomine TCR Beta short-read assay. MiXCR, run by TCRdb on the PCR reads, gives a single entry per CDR3 protein. The profile shows 18,000 or so distinct CDR3 sequences, around 46% of them singletons. The treatment is: approximately 10-day PBMC culture with coronavirus spike peptide pools or control peptides (ViraFEST assay). This sample comprised CD4+ T cells from blood, cultured in vitro, obtained before SARS-CoV-2 vaccination. Receptor source: a human donor who had recovered from COVID-19.

V and J are TRBV2 and TRBJ2-3, with 12 bases lining up with TRBD2. Germline CDR1 is SNHLY and CDR2 is FYNNEI. The CDR3 loop spans 17 amino acids. The trim removed 2 bases at V and 0 bases at J, leaving 3 bases unmatched. The CDR3: CASSERGTSGSTDTQYF. The CDR3 DNA is TGTGCCAGCAGTGAAAGGGGGACTAGCGGGAGCACAGATACGCAGTATTTT.

V gene TRBV7-2 combines with J gene TRBJ1-1; D gene uncertain. Germline CDR1 and CDR2: SGHTA and FQGNSA. The CDR3 extends over 11 amino acids. Trimming pared 4 bases from V and 4 bases from J, leaving 4 bases between. The CDR3 DNA sequence: TGTGCCAGCAGCTACATCACTGAAGCTTTCTTT. As protein: CASSYITEAFF.

This clonotype has a handful of counts. The chain recombines TRBV20-1 with TRBJ2-3; weak D call: TRBD2 (7 bases). Germline V gives CDR1 DFQATT, CDR2 SNEGSKA (reference sequence). The CDR3 totals 14 residues. The germline V and J ends were trimmed by 8 bases and 0 bases, with 15 bases remaining between them. CDR3 DNA: TGCAGTACTACGGGGGGCTTGAGCACAGATACGCAGTATTTT. Translation: CSTTGGLSTDTQYF.

The chain recombines TRBV6-1 with TRBJ1-6, with D uncertain. V was clipped by 1 base and J by 0 bases, with 4 bases between them. The CDR3 sequence is 15 residues long. The germline V gene encodes CDR1 MNHNS and CDR2 SASEGT. In DNA, the CDR3 is TGTGCCAGCAGTGAAGGGGGCTCCTATAATTCACCCCTCCACTTT. It specifies CASSEGGSYNSPLHF.

This chain connects TRBV12-3 or TRBV12-4 to TRBJ2-3; TRBD2 aligns across 8 bases. With 3 bases clipped from V and 3 bases from J, the junction kept 5 bases outside the gene matches. CDR3 size: 15 residues. The CDR3 spells CASSLGLEATDTQYF. The CDR3 DNA is TGTGCCAGCAGTTTGGGACTAGAGGCGACAGATACGCAGTATTTT.

The V call is TRBV7-2, the J call TRBJ1-2; D uncertain. CDR1 and CDR2 (germline): SGHTA, FQGNSA. The CDR3 length is 14 residues. The V end was cut by 0 bases, the J end by 1 base, with 6 bases between. Here the CDR3 reads CASSLAAVNYGYTF. CDR3 in DNA: TGTGCCAGCAGCTTAGCCGCCGTTAACTATGGCTACACCTTC.

V usage is TRBV18 and J usage is TRBJ2-3, with D unclear. Trimming took off 4 bases at V and 4 bases at J, with 6 bases between the two ends. Germline CDR1 and CDR2: KGHSH and LQKENI. The CDR3 consists of 12 residues. CDR3 protein: CASSLGSDTQYF. The CDR3 nucleotides are TGTGCCAGCTCACTTGGGTCAGATACGCAGTATTTT.

This clonotype was counted between two and nine times. V gene TRBV6-1 combines with J gene TRBJ1-2; a possible D gene is TRBD1 (5 bases). CDR3 size: 16 residues. V was shortened by 3 bases and J by 6 bases, with 20 bases between the two germline ends. Germline loops: CDR1 MNHNS, CDR2 SASEGT. The CDR3 nucleotides read TGTGCCAGCAGTGATACGGGACTGGTCGCCGGTGATGGCTACACCTTC. Protein: CASSDTGLVAGDGYTF.

As DNA, the CDR3 is TGCAGTGCTAGAGGGGACAGGGCAAAGGGCACTGAAGCTTTCTTT. Residues: CSARGDRAKGTEAFF. This sequence joins TRBV20-1 and TRBJ1-1, with TRBD1 identical over 9 bases. With 1 base clipped from V and 4 bases from J, the junction kept 7 bases outside the gene matches. The CDR3 contains 15 residues. Germline loops: CDR1 DFQATT, CDR2 SNEGSKA (reference sequence).

The DNA of the CDR3 is TGTGCCAGCAGTTACTTCAGGACAGGGGCGAACACCGGGGAGCTGTTTTTT. Translating gives CASSYFRTGANTGELFF. The chain carries TRBV6-5 and TRBJ2-2; 9 nucleotides align to TRBD1. The CDR3 is made up of 17 amino acids. Germline CDR1 and CDR2: MNHEY and SVGAGI. The V segment lost 1 base and the J segment 0 bases; nucleotides outside the gene matches: 3.

This clonotype has more than one count but fewer than ten. The chain is built from TRBV12-3 or TRBV12-4 and TRBJ1-2; D is unclear. V dropped 5 bases and J dropped 2 bases, with 15 bases sitting between them. The CDR3 is made up of 15 amino acids. DNA for the CDR3: TGTGCCAGCAGTGCCCTCCCTTCCTTCAACTATGGCTACACCTTC. It yields the protein CASSALPSFNYGYTF.

The chain recombines TRBV6-1 with TRBJ1-1; D unresolved. Trimming pared 7 bases from V and 0 bases from J, leaving 9 bases between. The germline gives CDR1 MNHNS, CDR2 SASEGT. This CDR3 comprises 13 residues. CDR3: CASTYSVNTEAFF. As DNA, the CDR3 is TGTGCCAGCACCTATTCCGTGAACACTGAAGCTTTCTTT.